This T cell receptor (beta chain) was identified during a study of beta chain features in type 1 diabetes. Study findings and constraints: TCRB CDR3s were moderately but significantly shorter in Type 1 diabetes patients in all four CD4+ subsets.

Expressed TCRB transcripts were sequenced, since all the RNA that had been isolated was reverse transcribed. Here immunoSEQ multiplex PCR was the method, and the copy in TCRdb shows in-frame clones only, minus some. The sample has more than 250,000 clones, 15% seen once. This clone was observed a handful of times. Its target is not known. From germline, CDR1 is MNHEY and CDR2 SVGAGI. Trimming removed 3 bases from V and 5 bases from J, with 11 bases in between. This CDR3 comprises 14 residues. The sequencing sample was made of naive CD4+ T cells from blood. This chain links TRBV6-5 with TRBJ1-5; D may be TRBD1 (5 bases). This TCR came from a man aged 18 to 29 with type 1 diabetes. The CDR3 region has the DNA TGTGCCAGCAGTTATTACAGGACATATCAGCCCCAGCATTTT. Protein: CASSYYRTYQPQHF.